This entry lists 26 T cell receptor beta chains sequenced from one sample in a study of regulatory T cells in long-lasting Graves disease. Combining iRepertoire HTBI primers with Arm-PCR of CDR3 regions, the authors built TCR beta libraries. Each CDR3 protein is one row after TCRdb ran MiXCR on the multiplex PCR reads. The sample carries 310,000 or so distinct CDR3 sequences, around 19% recorded once. Time point defined: persistent/refractory GD, antithyroid drugs over 5 years with positive TRAb. Isolated PBMC RNA provided the starting material for the TCR library. The specimen comprised peripheral blood mononuclear cells (PBMCs), sampled when the disease was refractory, from a patient treated with antithyroid drugs. The receptors shown here come from a female donor with Graves disease.

The chain links TRBV5-1 to TRBJ2-5; either TRBD1 or TRBD2 may fit D (6 bases each). The CDR3 is made up of 15 amino acids. The germline V and J ends were trimmed by 0 bases and 2 bases, with 11 bases remaining between them. Germline assignment: CDR1 SGHRS and CDR2 YFSETQ. CDR3 sequence reads: CASSLEGGLQETQYF. CDR3 coding DNA: TGCGCCAGCAGCTTGGAGGGGGGATTGCAAGAGACCCAGTACTTC.

J is TRBJ1-1 and V is TRBV18, with 7 bases lining up with TRBD1. Germline lookup yields CDR1 KGHSH and CDR2 LQKENI. Losses at the gene ends were 2 bases for V and 0 bases for J; bases not matched to a gene: 3. The CDR3 is made up of 15 amino acids. CDR3 sequence reads: CASSPNQGVNTEAFF. The CDR3 region has the DNA TGTGCCAGCTCACCAAACCAGGGGGTGAACACTGAAGCTTTCTTT.

This clonotype came up many times. V usage is TRBV5-1 and J usage is TRBJ1-2, with a possible D match to TRBD1 (6 bases). Germline CDR1 is SGHRS and CDR2 is YFSETQ. This CDR3 has 12 amino acids. The ends were cut back, 3 bases at V and 8 bases at J, with 11 bases in the middle. The CDR3 here is CASSSQGSGYTF. The CDR3 DNA follows: TGCGCCAGCAGCTCTCAGGGGTCCGGCTACACCTTC.

This clonotype was counted only a few times. This chain joins TRBV30 and TRBJ1-6; TRBD1 agrees at 7 bases. Germline loops: CDR1 GTSNPN, CDR2 SVGIG (reference sequence). After removal of 0 bases from V and 7 bases from J, the junction contained 9 bases not matched to a gene. The CDR3 has 16 amino acids. The CDR3 bases are TGTGCCTGGAGTGTTGGAGGGGGCGCAGGAAATTCACCCCTCCACTTT. Protein: CAWSVGGGAGNSPLHF. Based on the CDR3 plus reference TRBV30 and TRBJ1-6, the full variable domain is SQTIHQWPATLVQPVGSPLSLECTVEGTSNPNLYWYRQAAGRGLQLLFYSVGIGQISSEVPQNLSASRPQDRQFILSSKKLLLSDSGFYLCAWSVGGGAGNSPLHFGNGTRLTVT.

This clonotype was seen just once. Being one base from a much bigger clone, this may be a read error. J is TRBJ1-1 and V is TRBV11-3; 8 nucleotides align to TRBD1. Trimming took 4 bases from V and 4 from J; bases not matched to a gene: 14. The CDR3 totals 17 residues. CDR1 and CDR2 from the germline V gene are SGHNT and YENEEA. CDR3 bases: TGTGCCAGCAGCTCCCCCCGGCAGGGGGCTATGAGCACTGAAGCTTTCTTT. Translation: CASSSPRQGAMSTEAFF.

Comment on this clonotype: A much larger clone sits a single nucleotide away, making a read error possible. V usage is TRBV6-2 or TRBV6-3 and J usage is TRBJ1-4, with 10 positions matching TRBD1. Germline CDR1 and CDR2: MNHEY and SVGEGT. There are 15 residues in the CDR3. The CDR3 DNA sequence: TGTGCCAGCAGTACCCGGACAGGGGGGAATGAAAAACCGTTTTTT. Translation gives CASSTRTGGNEKPFF.

Ten or more counts support this clonotype. The gene calls are TRBV11-2 and TRBJ2-7; D call uncertain. With 0 bases removed from V and 3 bases from J, the gap between germline ends came to 6 bases. The CDR3 sequence is 13 residues long. The germline V gene has CDR1 SGHAT and CDR2 FQNNGV. Here the CDR3 reads CASSLEGIYEQYF. The CDR3 bases are TGTGCCAGCAGCTTAGAGGGAATCTACGAGCAGTACTTC.

This clonotype was seen repeatedly, ten times or more. This rearrangement joins TRBV10-1 to TRBJ1-2; D is unclear. The germline V and J ends were trimmed by 3 bases and 2 bases, with 7 bases remaining between them. Germline lookup yields CDR1 WNHNN and CDR2 SYGVQD (reference sequence). This CDR3 has 13 amino acids. CDR3 coding DNA: TGCGCCAGCAGTGACAGCCCGAACTATGGCTACACCTTC. Translated: CASSDSPNYGYTF.

This CDR3 is CASSFVGALVGELFF. CDR3 in DNA: TGTGCCAGCAGCTTTGTGGGGGCCCTAGTCGGGGAGCTGTTTTTT. This chain links TRBV5-5 with TRBJ2-2, with D tentatively TRBD1 (6 bases). This CDR3 has 15 amino acids. V was pared by 2 bases and J by 7 bases, with 15 bases between. Germline V gene sequence: CDR1 SGHKS, CDR2 YYEKEE (reference sequence).

Turning to this clonotype: A far bigger clonotype differs at one base, so this is likely a read error. This rearrangement joins TRBV6-1 to TRBJ1-2; D is unresolved. The CDR3 runs to 13 residues. CDR1 is MNHNS, CDR2 SASEGT, per germline. Trimming removed 3 bases from V and 7 bases from J, with 12 bases in between. The CDR3 nucleotides are TGTGCCAGCAGTGACCGAGGTGGCTGTGGCTACACCTTC. Residues: CASSDRGGCGYTF.

The chain recombines TRBV7-2 with TRBJ1-2; D call uncertain. There are 13 residues in the CDR3. Germline V lookup: CDR1 SGHTA, CDR2 FQGNSA. V lost 2 bases, J lost 8 bases, and 12 bases lay in between. CDR3: CASSLFPGEGYTF. The DNA of the CDR3 is TGTGCCAGCAGCTTATTCCCGGGTGAGGGCTACACCTTC.

This clonotype has more than one count but fewer than ten. The genes are TRBV2 and TRBJ1-1; D remains unclear. V was pared by 7 bases and J by 8 bases, with 17 bases between. CDR3 length: 13 amino acids. Germline-derived CDR1 and CDR2 are SNHLY and FYNNEI. The CDR3 nucleotides read TGTGCCAGCAACCTCGACGGGGAAAAGGAAGCTTTCTTT. Translated: CASNLDGEKEAFF.

The chain is built from TRBV7-9 and TRBJ2-1, with a tentative D call TRBD2 (6 bases). Germline CDR1 reads SEHNR; CDR2 reads FQNEAQ (reference sequence). Trimming removed 8 bases at V and 5 bases at J, with 28 bases between. The CDR3 contains 18 residues. This CDR3 is CASGTRIGTPDRHNEQFF. The CDR3 bases are TGTGCCAGCGGCACACGAATCGGGACTCCCGATCGCCACAATGAGCAGTTCTTC.

This clonotype has only a few counts. This chain uses TRBV6-2 or TRBV6-3 with TRBJ2-1; TRBD2 matches at 12 bases. The CDR3 length is 15 residues. With V trimmed by 6 bases and J by 9 bases, 9 bases remained unmatched. CDR1 is MNHEY, CDR2 SVGEGT, per germline. The CDR3 coding sequence is TGTGCCAGCAGACCTCTAGCGGGGGGGCCAGGTGAGCAGTTCTTC. It specifies CASRPLAGGPGEQFF.

Ten or more counts support this clonotype. The chain carries TRBV12-3 or TRBV12-4 and TRBJ1-6, with D possibly matching TRBD1 (6 bases). The CDR3 length is 13 residues. Between the trimmed V and J ends, which lost 5 bases and 7 bases, there was a span of 9 bases. CDR3 sequence (DNA): TGTGCCAGCAGTCGGGACACCAATTCACCCCTCCACTTT. Protein sequence: CASSRDTNSPLHF.

V usage is TRBV5-5 and J usage is TRBJ2-7; no firm D call. The CDR3 loop spans 15 amino acids. V lost 2 bases and J 5 bases, leaving 17 bases between the germline ends. Per germline, CDR1 SGHKS and CDR2 YYEKEE (reference sequence). CDR3 nucleotides: TGTGCCAGCAGCTTAAGCAGAACAGAGGTCCACGAGCAGTACTTC. Its protein is CASSLSRTEVHEQYF.

At least ten counts were recorded for this clonotype. The gene calls are TRBV12-3 or TRBV12-4 and TRBJ1-4; 9 nucleotides agree with TRBD1. Trimming took 5 bases from V and 9 from J; bases not matched to a gene: 4. The CDR3 is made up of 13 amino acids. The CDR3 sequence is CASSGQGRKKLFF. The CDR3 DNA reads as TGTGCCAGCAGTGGACAGGGGAGGAAAAAACTGTTTTTT.

V is TRBV12-5 and J is TRBJ2-2; D is ambiguous. V was shortened by 4 bases and J by 4 bases, with 7 bases between the two germline ends. Looked up from germline, CDR1 is LGHNT and CDR2 is FRNRAP. The CDR3 has 13 amino acids. CDR3 coding DNA: TGTGCTAGTGGTTCCGGCCTCACCGGGGAGCTGTTTTTT. Translation gives CASGSGLTGELFF.

DNA for the CDR3: TGTGCCAGCAGTTACTCGGGCAGGGGCCGGGGCTACACCTTC. This translates into CASSYSGRGRGYTF. The chain is built from TRBV6-6 and TRBJ1-2; tentatively, D is TRBD1 (6 bases). CDR3 length: 14 amino acids. Germline V CDR1 and CDR2: MNHNY, SVGAGI (reference sequence). Trimming took off 0 bases at V and 8 bases at J, with 13 bases between the two ends.

This clonotype was seen at least ten times. The V gene is TRBV6-5, the J gene TRBJ1-1, with D tentatively TRBD1 (6 bases). The CDR3 is 14 amino acids. Trimming took off 1 base at V and 1 base at J, with 7 bases between the two ends. The germline V gene encodes CDR1 MNHEY and CDR2 SVGAGI. CDR3: CASSYWTENTEAFF. The CDR3 region has the DNA TGTGCCAGCAGTTACTGGACAGAGAACACTGAAGCTTTCTTT.

This chain's CDR3 is CASSPDRGLAGELFF. The CDR3 DNA reads TGTGCCAGCAGTCCCGACAGGGGATTGGCCGGGGAGCTGTTTTTT. The V call is TRBV7-9, the J call TRBJ2-2, with 8 bases fitting TRBD1. J lost 6 bases, V lost 6 bases, and 9 bases had no gene match. Germline values: CDR1 SEHNR, CDR2 FQNEAQ (reference sequence). There are 15 residues in the CDR3.

This clonotype turned up a few times. The chain links TRBV4-1 to TRBJ2-5; D possibly corresponds to TRBD2 (6 bases). CDR3 length: 14 amino acids. V was trimmed by 3 bases and J by 5 bases, leaving 13 bases between them. From germline, CDR1 is MGHRA and CDR2 YSYEKL. CDR3: CASSQPGTQETQYF. DNA for the CDR3: TGCGCCAGCAGCCAGCCCGGGACTCAGGAGACCCAGTACTTC.

This clonotype has a handful of counts. The rearrangement uses TRBV10-3 and TRBJ2-7, with D possibly matching TRBD2 (6 bases). This CDR3 contains 12 residues. The V end was cut by 10 bases, the J end by 3 bases, with 13 bases between. Germline V CDR1 and CDR2: ENHRY, SYGVKD. This chain's CDR3 is CATSRGLYEQYF. CDR3 nucleotide sequence: TGTGCCACCTCTAGGGGACTCTACGAGCAGTACTTC.

CDR3 bases: TGTGCCTGGAGTGCTTGGACAGGACCCTACGAGCAGTACTTC. Protein product: CAWSAWTGPYEQYF. This chain joins TRBV30 and TRBJ2-7, with 7 bases that match TRBD1. Germline V CDR1 and CDR2: GTSNPN, SVGIG (reference sequence). This CDR3 contains 14 residues. With 1 base clipped from V and 2 bases from J, the junction kept 5 bases outside the gene matches.

This clonotype was counted a few times. V gene TRBV30 combines with J gene TRBJ2-2, with D possibly TRBD1 on 5 matching bases. The CDR3 has 14 residues. The germline gives CDR1 GTSNPN, CDR2 SVGIG (reference sequence). Trimming took 2 bases from V and 7 from J, leaving 14 bases between them. CDR3 bases: TGTGCCTGGAGTAAGGACATCCTCAGCGGGGAGCTGTTTTTT. This translates into CAWSKDILSGELFF. The variable domain in full, with the rest retrieved from reference TRBV30 and TRBJ2-2, is SQTIHQWPATLVQPVGSPLSLECTVEGTSNPNLYWYRQAAGRGLQLLFYSVGIGQISSEVPQNLSASRPQDRQFILSSKKLLLSDSGFYLCAWSKDILSGELFFGEGSRLTVL.

This clonotype was counted between two and nine times. V usage is TRBV3-1 and J usage is TRBJ1-5; 8 bases are shared with TRBD1. The germline CDR1 and CDR2 sequences are LGHDT and YNNKEL (reference sequence). The CDR3 totals 16 residues. The trim removed 1 base at V and 1 base at J, leaving 3 bases unmatched. CDR3 amino acids: CASSQAGTGSNQPQHF. DNA for the CDR3: TGTGCCAGCAGCCAAGCCGGGACAGGAAGCAATCAGCCCCAGCATTTT.